Detailed here is one T cell receptor beta chain. The data originate from a study of cytomegalovirus exposure and HLA in healthy donors. Germline CDR1 is KGHSH and CDR2 is LQKENI. V lost 3 bases and J lost 5, with 17 bases in between. The CDR3 contains 15 residues. It was with 60 Vbeta and 13 Jbeta primers that the PCR ran. TCRdb's copy holds only in-frame clones and misses some; the assay was immunoSEQ multiplex PCR. The sample yields roughly 150,000 clones, roughly 78% seen once. Material for sequencing was PBMCs. The sequence was obtained from a man aged 35-49 years in good health and CMV-seropositive. This chain joins TRBV18 and TRBJ2-7; D is unresolved. DNA of the CDR3: TGTGCCAGCTCACCTGCTTGGGCTTTGGGTGACGAGCAGTACTTC. Its protein product is CASSPAWALGDEQYF.